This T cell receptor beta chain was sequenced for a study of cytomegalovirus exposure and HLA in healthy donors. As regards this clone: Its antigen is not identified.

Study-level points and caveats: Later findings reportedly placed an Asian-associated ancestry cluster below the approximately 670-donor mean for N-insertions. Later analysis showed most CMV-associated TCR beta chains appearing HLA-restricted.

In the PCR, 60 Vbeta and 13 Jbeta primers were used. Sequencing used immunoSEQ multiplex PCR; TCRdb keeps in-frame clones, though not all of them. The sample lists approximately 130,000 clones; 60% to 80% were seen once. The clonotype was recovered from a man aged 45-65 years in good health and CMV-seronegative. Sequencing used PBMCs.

The CDR3 is CASSLGGAGELFF. The CDR3 DNA reads TGTGCCAGCAGCTTAGGGGGGGCCGGGGAGCTGTTTTTT. The chain recombines TRBV11-3 with TRBJ2-2; D possibly corresponds to TRBD2 (6 bases). CDR1 is SGHNT, CDR2 YENEEA, per germline. The CDR3 spans 13 residues. Between the trimmed V and J ends, which lost 1 base and 6 bases, there was a span of 6 bases.